This T cell receptor beta chain was found in a study of shared clonotypes between healthy human individuals. Across the study: Three plates were used per donor for CD4 naive, three for CD4 memory, two for CD8 naive and one for CD8 memory.

Clones were sequenced by immunoSEQ multiplex PCR, and TCRdb holds only the in-frame ones, with some missing. This sample has 2 million to 2.5 million clones; approximately 93% occur once, and the top ten carry 0.39%. As concerns this clone: Its matching antigen is unknown.

Trimming stripped 6 bases from V and 5 bases from J, with 17 bases between. The CDR3 runs to 15 residues. Germline V gene sequence: CDR1 MNHEY, CDR2 SMNVEV (reference sequence). The study, taken as a whole, reports: Clonotype sharing among donors likely depends on sequencing depth.

It was into CD45RA+ naive and CD45RA-negative memory subsets that the CD4+ cells were split. The sequence derives from a man younger than 35 in good health. Some clones in this sample may be carry-over from other donors' samples. The sequencing input was naive CD4+ T cells from PBMCs. Subset specified: CD45RA+ positively selected. The V gene is TRBV27, the J gene TRBJ1-5; D is possibly TRBD1 (6 bases). The CDR3 spells CASRSTGTYDQPQHF. The CDR3 bases are TGTGCCAGCAGATCCACCGGGACATATGATCAGCCCCAGCATTTT.